This TCR beta chain came from a study of shared clonotypes between healthy human individuals (dated by TCRdb to between 2020 and 2021). Regarding the research as a whole: A few men and two women, aged 18 to 49 years, made up the cohort. For each donor, CD4 naive and CD4 memory were each given three plates, CD8 naive was given two plates, and CD8 memory was given one plate. Blood TCR repertoires of a handful of healthy adults were deeply sequenced to estimate repertoire size and the extent of clonotype sharing between individuals. To increase sequencing depth and limit assay-specific biases, different laboratories used diverse techniques to prepare libraries and sequence TCR repertoires. Each donor's leukapheresis produced roughly between about 0.8 and 8.9 billion PBMCs.

At the junction V is shortened by 0 bases and J by 8 bases; bases outside the gene matches: 3. The CDR3 goes from the cysteine to the phenylalanine over 14 residues. Solely the CDR3 DNA is kept, with 42 bases framed from the first base. According to the germline V gene (reference sequence), CDR1 reads GTSNPN and CDR2 reads SVGIG. Broad study findings and their caveats: Compared with non-shared clonotypes, clonotypes shared by all four sorted-subset donors had higher generation probabilities. Sharing across a handful of donors was observed for around 4.8% of naive CD4, under 4% of naive CD8, 2% to 2.5% of memory CD4, and 0.4% of memory CD8 clonotypes. The genetic and exposure-history diversity represented was limited by the small number of donors. Larger estimated clonotype richness was generally found for naive subsets than for memory subsets. Incomplete sequencing was indicated by rarefaction of sorted-subset datasets, despite the large sequencing depth. Sampling was restricted to blood, and TCR repertoires in tissue are likely to differ from TCR repertoires in blood. Pairwise subsampling led to the expectation that sequencing depth would affect the degree of clonotype sharing among donors.

As to this clone: What this receptor recognizes is not known. Per-nucleotide qualities are absent, and no much larger clonotype sits a single base away.

Using the deep immunoSEQ assay, multiplex PCR amplified TCR CDR3 regions from genomic DNA. Extracted genomic DNA from each cell subset was distributed evenly across all wells of several immunoSEQ 96-well plates, and each plate was treated as a replicate. For sorted subsets, each replicate PCR was loaded with approximately 0.2 ug genomic DNA, equivalent to 30,000 or so T cell genomes. Purified libraries were quantified with a Qubit 3.0 fluorometer, sized on a Bioanalyzer 2100, and re-quantified with the KAPA Library Quantification kit. Each immunoSEQ 96-well plate was sequenced on its own single-read 150-cycle Illumina NextSeq 550 flow cell. The authors' pipeline ran thus. Because the immunoSEQ output included only junctional sequences and no quality scores, the filtering could not be the same as the filtering used for full-length reads. Sequences were annotated with PyIR, a Python wrapper for IgBLAST v1.9, and V/J genes and CDR3 were assigned using IMGT germline references. Any read was removed if the V/J assignment was weak (E-value above 1e-6), the CDR3 was missing, or the read contained stop codons, out-of-frame junctions, or ambiguous translated residues. V3J clonotypes were defined as sequences sharing the same inferred V gene, J gene, and CDR3 amino acid sequence. Percentage overlap between repertoires was calculated by dividing the number of shared unique clonotypes by the size of the smaller repertoire. RTK rarefaction, the Chao1 estimator, and Recon v2.1 estimates of unobserved clonotypes were used to assess repertoire richness. OLGA was used to compute generation probabilities for all TCRbeta clonotypes that the gDNA method yielded from four donors. TCRdb stores this immuneACCESS table with in-frame sequences only. Part of the clones is absent; in the studies checked, under half of the shortfall reflects unresolved V genes, and no reason is known for the rest. V and J calls and clone size come straight from that table; D and trimming were deduced from the DNA. This sample has about 2.4 million clones in its table, and approximately 93% of those were observed once. Of the sample, 0.36% falls within the top ten clones.

Donors were healthy HIV-negative adults with no recently reported acute infections or vaccinations. Every donor was a Caucasian adult living in Nashville, Tennessee, USA. CD4+ T cells were enriched by magnetic negative selection; naive cells were then positively selected on CD45RA, and the negative fraction formed the memory subset. After blood collection by leukapheresis, PBMCs were isolated using Ficoll-Histopaque density gradient centrifugation and then cryopreserved in the vapor phase of liquid nitrogen. Analytical flow cytometry was used to check the purity and quantity of every magnetically sorted T cell population. Each sorted fraction had its genomic DNA isolated and then quantified by UV absorbance on a Nanodrop 2000c.

Input material: naive CD4+ T cells from PBMCs. According to the study, the label for this sample's cell subset or site signals: CD45RA+ positively selected. Here the chain combines TRBV30 and TRBJ1-6; 8 bases in the junction line up with TRBD1. The receptor was derived from a man between 18 and 29 years old in good health. Some clones in this sample may be carry-over from other donors' samples. The nucleotide sequence reads as follows: TGTGCCTGGAGTGTTACAGGGGGGGATTCACCCCTCCACTTT. Translated, this is CAWSVTGGDSPLHF.